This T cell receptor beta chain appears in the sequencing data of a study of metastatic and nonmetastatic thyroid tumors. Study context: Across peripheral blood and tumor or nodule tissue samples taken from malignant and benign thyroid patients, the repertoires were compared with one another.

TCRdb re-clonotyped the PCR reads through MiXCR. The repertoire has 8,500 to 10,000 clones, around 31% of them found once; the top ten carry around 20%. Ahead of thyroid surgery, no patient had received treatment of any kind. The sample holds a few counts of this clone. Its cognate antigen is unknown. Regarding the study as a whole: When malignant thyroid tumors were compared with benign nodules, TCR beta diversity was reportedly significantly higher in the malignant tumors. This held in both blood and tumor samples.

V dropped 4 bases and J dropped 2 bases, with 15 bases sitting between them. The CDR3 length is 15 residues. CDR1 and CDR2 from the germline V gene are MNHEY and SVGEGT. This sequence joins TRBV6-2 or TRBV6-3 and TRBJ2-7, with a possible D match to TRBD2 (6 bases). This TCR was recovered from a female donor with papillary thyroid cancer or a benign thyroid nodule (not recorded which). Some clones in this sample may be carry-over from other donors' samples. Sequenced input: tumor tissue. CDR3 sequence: CASSSPGDSPYEQYF. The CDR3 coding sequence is TGTGCCAGCAGTTCCCCGGGAGACTCCCCCTACGAGCAGTACTTC.